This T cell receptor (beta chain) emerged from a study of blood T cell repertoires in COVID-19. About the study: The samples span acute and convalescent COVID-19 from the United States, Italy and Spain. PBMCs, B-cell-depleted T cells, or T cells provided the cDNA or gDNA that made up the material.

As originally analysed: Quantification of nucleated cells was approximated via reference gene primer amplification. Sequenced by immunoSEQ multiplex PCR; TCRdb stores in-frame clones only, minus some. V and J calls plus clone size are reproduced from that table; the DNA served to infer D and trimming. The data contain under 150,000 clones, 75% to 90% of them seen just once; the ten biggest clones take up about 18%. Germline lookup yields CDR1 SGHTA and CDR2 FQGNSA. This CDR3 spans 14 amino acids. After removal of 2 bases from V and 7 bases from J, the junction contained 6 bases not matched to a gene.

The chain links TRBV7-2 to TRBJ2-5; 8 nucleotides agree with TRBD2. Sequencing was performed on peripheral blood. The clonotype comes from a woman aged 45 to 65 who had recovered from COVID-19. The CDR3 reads CASSLTGGRVTQYF. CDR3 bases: TGTGCCAGCAGCTTAACGGGGGGGCGGGTGACCCAGTACTTC.